The TCR beta chain described here comes from a study of OX40 agonist ivuxolimab in advanced cancers. Overall study context: Prior checkpoint blockade (anti-PD-1, anti-PD-L1 or anti-CTLA-4) was permitted; around 39% had it.

Baseline was the first blood sampling point, followed by cycle 4 day 1 and cycle 7 day 1. TCRdb's copy holds only in-frame clones and misses some; the assay was immunoSEQ multiplex PCR. The sample includes 77,000 or so clones, approximately 85% of them seen just once. Points from the study as a whole: On average, CD8+ T cells showed a greater number of expanded clones than CD4+. Clonal expansion was seen in CD4+ and CD8+ blood T cells by week 6 at 0.1 to 3.0 mg/kg.

In this sample, this clone turned up once. The antigen remains undetermined. The sample was CD4+ or CD8+ T cells sorted from blood, taken in a trial of the OX40 agonist ivuxolimab. The receptor was isolated from an adult with an advanced solid tumor such as melanoma, head and neck, liver or kidney cancer.

The CDR3 sequence: CASGGLLEASGNTIYF. The CDR3 DNA reads TGTGCCAGCGGGGGACTGCTGGAGGCCTCTGGAAACACCATATATTTT. The rearrangement joins TRBV6-6 to TRBJ1-3; the D gene is possibly TRBD1 (5 bases). The ends were cut back, 8 bases at V and 0 bases at J, with 17 bases in the middle. This CDR3 is 16 amino acids long. Germline loops: CDR1 MNHNY, CDR2 SVGAGI (reference sequence).